What follows describes a single T cell receptor (beta chain). The target antigen is unknown. There are 13 residues in the CDR3. The germline CDR1 and CDR2 sequences are ENHRY and SYGVKD. V lost 7 bases and J lost 9; bases outside the gene matches: 7. In nominal health when sampled, donors likely had unrecorded immune exposures nonetheless. The sample originates from a study of cytomegalovirus exposure and HLA in healthy donors. General study results and limits: Cytomegalovirus status, reportedly, was diagnosed with high specificity and sensitivity by the classifier.

Vbeta (60) and Jbeta (13) primers were used in the PCR. The authors' processing: In a later analysis, 75 million to 95 million unique TCR beta chains included roughly 11 million shared by two or more donors. TCRdb keeps only in-frame clones here, not all; method: immunoSEQ multiplex PCR. V and J calls and clone size follow that table, whereas D and trimming were derived from the DNA. The sample holds about 70,000 clones, about 67% seen once. This TCR derives from a human donor in good health. The chain employs TRBV10-3 and TRBJ1-5; 9 bases fit TRBD1. Sequencing used PBMCs. The CDR3 loop is CAITQTGGGPQHF. As DNA, the CDR3 is TGTGCCATCACTCAGACAGGGGGAGGGCCCCAGCATTTT.